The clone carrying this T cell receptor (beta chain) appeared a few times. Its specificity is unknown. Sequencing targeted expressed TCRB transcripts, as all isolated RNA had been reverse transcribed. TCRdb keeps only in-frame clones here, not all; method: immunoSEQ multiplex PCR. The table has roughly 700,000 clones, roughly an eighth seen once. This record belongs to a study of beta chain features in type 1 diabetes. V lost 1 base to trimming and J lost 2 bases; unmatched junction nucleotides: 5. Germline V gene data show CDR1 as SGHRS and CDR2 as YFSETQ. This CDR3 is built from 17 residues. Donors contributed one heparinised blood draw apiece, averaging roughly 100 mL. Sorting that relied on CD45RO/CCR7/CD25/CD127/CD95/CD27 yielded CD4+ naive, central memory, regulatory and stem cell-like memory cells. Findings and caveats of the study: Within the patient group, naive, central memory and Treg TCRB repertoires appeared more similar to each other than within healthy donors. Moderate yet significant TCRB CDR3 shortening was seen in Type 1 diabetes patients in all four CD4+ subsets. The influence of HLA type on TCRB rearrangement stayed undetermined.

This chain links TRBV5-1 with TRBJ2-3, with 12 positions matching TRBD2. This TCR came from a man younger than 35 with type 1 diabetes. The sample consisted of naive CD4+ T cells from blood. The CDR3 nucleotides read TGCGCCAGCAGCTTGACTAGCGGGGGGCCAAACACAGATACGCAGTATTTT. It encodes CASSLTSGGPNTDTQYF.